The 20 T cell receptor beta chains listed next were all sequenced from one sample in a study of pediatric ulcerative colitis (dated by TCRdb to the late 2010s). Receptors were amplified or captured by the immunoSEQ multiplex PCR assay. TCRdb's version of the immuneACCESS table is confined to in-frame rearrangements and falls short of the full clone set. An unresolved V gene accounts for under half of the shortfall where checked; the remainder is of unknown origin. The sample records about 12,000 clones, approximately 80% of which are singletons. In total, the top ten clones hold 4.5% of the sample. During colonoscopy, one to two pinch biopsies were obtained from the rectum for research purposes. Specimen: gut tissue. The source of these receptors is a boy younger than 18 who was a control in a study of pediatric ulcerative colitis.

The chain employs TRBV7-3 and TRBJ2-1, with 12 positions matching TRBD2. The CDR3 spans 16 residues. Per germline, CDR1 SGHTA and CDR2 FQGTGA. The ends lost 5 bases at V and 6 bases at J; junction bases unmatched: 8. The CDR3 spells CASSPNRLAGANEQFF. The CDR3 DNA is TGTGCCAGCAGCCCCAACCGACTAGCGGGGGCCAATGAGCAGTTCTTC.

This clone was picked up a small number of times. The chain links TRBV7-6 to TRBJ2-3; no clear D gene. Trimming cost V 5 bases and J 0 bases, with 9 bases left between them. There are 14 residues in the CDR3. Germline CDR1 SGHVS, CDR2 FNYEAQ. CDR3 in DNA: TGTGCCAGCAGCCTTATCTCTAGCACAGATACGCAGTATTTT. Protein: CASSLISSTDTQYF.

The V gene is TRBV19, the J gene TRBJ2-5, with D perhaps given as TRBD1 or TRBD2 (6 bases each). The CDR3 spans 14 residues. The germline V gene has CDR1 LNHDA and CDR2 SQIVND (reference sequence). V lost 3 bases and J lost 4, with 12 bases in between. The CDR3 sequence is CASSIGGGSETQYF. CDR3 bases: TGTGCCAGTAGTATCGGAGGGGGATCAGAGACCCAGTACTTC. The entire variable domain, with the rest obtained from reference TRBV19 and TRBJ2-5, is as follows: DGGITQSPKYLFRKEGQNVTLSCEQNLNHDAMYWYRQDPGQGLRLIYYSQIVNDFQKGDIAEGYSVSREKKESFPLTVTSAQKNPTAFYLCASSIGGGSETQYFGPGTRLLVL.

The V call is TRBV19, the J call TRBJ2-7; no reliable D call. V was pared by 3 bases and J by 5 bases, with 14 bases between. Germline CDR1 LNHDA, CDR2 SQIVND (reference sequence). The CDR3 is 14 residues long. CDR3 bases: TGTGCCAGTAGTATTACAGCGAGCAGCAACGAGCAGTACTTC. Translating gives CASSITASSNEQYF.

V and J are TRBV7-8 and TRBJ2-1, with a weak D call TRBD2 (6 bases). CDR1 and CDR2 from the germline V gene are SGHVS and FQNEAQ. V shed 6 bases and J shed 6 bases, with 9 bases lying between them. This CDR3 contains 12 residues. The CDR3 nucleotides are TGTGCCAGCAGTCCCGGGGGCAATGAGCAGTTCTTC. It specifies CASSPGGNEQFF.

The J gene is TRBJ2-5, the V gene TRBV6-6; D is undetermined. V lost 4 bases to trimming and J lost 2 bases, with 8 bases between them. In germline, CDR1 is MNHNY, CDR2 SVGAGI (reference sequence). The CDR3 covers 13 residues. CDR3 region: CASSFRQQETQYF. The CDR3 region has the DNA TGTGCCAGCAGTTTCCGGCAGCAAGAGACCCAGTACTTC.

This sequence joins TRBV19 and TRBJ2-3, with TRBD2 identical over 16 bases. Germline V CDR1 and CDR2: LNHDA, SQIVND (reference sequence). The CDR3 loop spans 16 amino acids. J lost 6 bases, V lost 5 bases, and 5 bases had no gene match. CDR3 loop: CASSGTSGRGSDTQYF. The DNA for the CDR3 is TGTGCCAGTAGTGGGACTAGCGGGAGGGGATCGGATACGCAGTATTTT. Full variable domain (missing parts from reference TRBV19 and TRBJ2-3): DGGITQSPKYLFRKEGQNVTLSCEQNLNHDAMYWYRQDPGQGLRLIYYSQIVNDFQKGDIAEGYSVSREKKESFPLTVTSAQKNPTAFYLCASSGTSGRGSDTQYFGPGTRLTVL.

This clone has a handful of counts. This CDR3 reads CAWSGWAENTEAFF. In DNA form, the CDR3 reads TGTGCCTGGTCTGGTTGGGCGGAGAACACTGAAGCTTTCTTT. The chain joins TRBV30 to TRBJ1-1; no reliable D call. V was pared by 5 bases and J by 1 base, with 14 bases between. Per the germline V gene, CDR1 is GTSNPN and CDR2 is SVGIG (reference sequence). CDR3 size: 14 residues. The full variable domain, completed using reference TRBV30 and TRBJ1-1, is SQTIHQWPATLVQPVGSPLSLECTVEGTSNPNLYWYRQAAGRGLQLLFYSVGIGQISSEVPQNLSASRPQDRQFILSSKKLLLSDSGFYLCAWSGWAENTEAFFGQGTRLTVV.

The rearrangement joins TRBV11-2 to TRBJ2-1; 9 bases agree with TRBD2. The CDR3 extends over 16 amino acids. The ends lost 1 base at V and 4 bases at J; junction bases unmatched: 5. Germline loops: CDR1 SGHAT, CDR2 FQNNGV. This CDR3 is CASSLGGTSMYNEQFF. For the CDR3, the DNA is TGTGCCAGCAGCTTAGGCGGGACTAGCATGTACAATGAGCAGTTCTTC.

The gene calls are TRBV18 and TRBJ1-2, with D possibly TRBD1 on 5 matching bases. This CDR3 region has 12 residues. Trimming took off 2 bases at V and 5 bases at J, with 6 bases between the two ends. The germline V gene has CDR1 KGHSH and CDR2 LQKENI. In DNA form, the CDR3 reads TGTGCCAGCTCACCAGCAGGGTATGGCTACACCTTC. Protein: CASSPAGYGYTF.

The chain is built from TRBV5-4 and TRBJ1-3; a possible D gene is TRBD1 (6 bases). The CDR3 runs 16 residues. V lost 4 bases and J 2 bases, leaving 16 bases between the germline ends. Germline V gives CDR1 SGHNT, CDR2 YYREEE (reference sequence). The CDR3, as DNA: TGTGCCAGCAGCCCAGGAGGGGGGATCGCTGGAAACACCATATATTTT. Translation gives CASSPGGGIAGNTIYF.

This clone was detected only a few times. The chain employs TRBV7-9 and TRBJ2-2; a weak D match, TRBD2 (6 bases). Germline V CDR1 and CDR2: SEHNR, FQNEAQ (reference sequence). This CDR3 contains 14 residues. Trimming stripped 4 bases from V and 6 bases from J, with 12 bases between. The CDR3 protein is CASSWDSPPGELFF. The DNA of the CDR3 is TGTGCCAGCAGCTGGGACTCCCCCCCCGGGGAGCTGTTTTTT.

This chain joins TRBV7-3 and TRBJ2-3, with 8 nucleotides matching TRBD2. V dropped 5 bases and J dropped 6; count of bases not matched to a gene: 13. This CDR3 has 16 amino acids. Germline assignment: CDR1 SGHTA and CDR2 FQGTGA. The chain's CDR3 is CASSLGVAGGTDTQYF. CDR3 DNA: TGTGCCAGCAGCCTTGGGGTTGCGGGAGGTACCGATACGCAGTATTTT.

The J gene is TRBJ2-1, the V gene TRBV6-1; 8 bases are a match to TRBD1. This CDR3 has 15 amino acids. The V gene end was trimmed by 3 bases and the J gene end by 3 bases; junction bases not matched to a gene: 4. The V gene's germline CDR1 is MNHNS and CDR2 SASEGT. In nucleotides, the CDR3 is TGTGCCAGCAGTGAGGACACAGGGGGCTACAATGAGCAGTTCTTC. Its protein product is CASSEDTGGYNEQFF.

The chain recombines TRBV11-1 with TRBJ2-5, with a weak D call TRBD2 (5 bases). The CDR3 spans 14 residues. Germline values: CDR1 SGHAT, CDR2 FQDESV (reference sequence). Trimming removed 2 bases from V and 5 bases from J, with 12 bases in between. In DNA form, the CDR3 reads TGTGCCAGCAGCTTAACCCCGAGGAGGGAGACCCAGTACTTC. Protein product: CASSLTPRRETQYF.

The rearrangement uses TRBV27 and TRBJ2-7; TRBD2 matches 13 bases. Germline CDR1 reads MNHEY; CDR2 reads SMNVEV (reference sequence). This CDR3 is built from 17 residues. The V and J ends lost 4 bases and 2 bases, in that order; junction bases with no gene match: 8. The CDR3 reads CASSWGTSGNRPYEQYF. CDR3 nucleotide sequence: TGTGCCAGCAGTTGGGGGACTAGCGGGAATCGACCCTACGAGCAGTACTTC.

The chain couples TRBV4-2 to TRBJ2-7, with TRBD2 matching over 12 bases. Germline-derived CDR1 and CDR2 are LGHNA and YNFKEQ. Unmatched junction bases numbered 26, after V lost 2 bases and J lost 0 bases. There are 24 residues in the CDR3. The CDR3 protein is CASSQRRGQRQGAPSGRASYEQYF. The CDR3 DNA sequence: TGTGCCAGCAGCCAAAGAAGGGGTCAGCGACAGGGGGCCCCTAGCGGGAGGGCCTCCTACGAGCAGTACTTC.

The V gene is TRBV12-2, the J gene TRBJ1-5. TRBV12-2 is reported as a pseudogene. This CDR3 contains 17 residues. The CDR3 protein is CASRLVISGVRNQPQHF. The CDR3, as DNA: TGTGCAAGTCGCTTAGTTATCTCGGGGGTTCGGAATCAGCCCCAGCATTTT.

This chain connects TRBV5-1 to TRBJ2-2, with TRBD1 matching 9 bases. The CDR3 totals 15 residues. The V gene's germline CDR1 is SGHRS and CDR2 YFSETQ. V gave up 6 bases and J gave up 5 bases; unmatched junction bases: 8. This chain's CDR3 is CASMGTGMGTGELFF. In DNA form, the CDR3 reads TGCGCCAGCATGGGGACAGGGATGGGAACCGGGGAGCTGTTTTTT.

There are a few counts of this clone. The rearrangement uses TRBV19 and TRBJ1-2, with no clear D. CDR1 is LNHDA and CDR2 is SQIVND in the germline V gene (reference sequence). The V end was cut by 1 base, the J end by 2 bases, with 8 bases between. CDR3 length equals 14 residues. In DNA, the CDR3 is TGTGCCAGTAGTATAGGGAACGGAAACTATGGCTACACCTTC. It encodes CASSIGNGNYGYTF. Using reference TRBV19 and TRBJ1-2 for the parts outside the CDR3, the full variable domain is DGGITQSPKYLFRKEGQNVTLSCEQNLNHDAMYWYRQDPGQGLRLIYYSQIVNDFQKGDIAEGYSVSREKKESFPLTVTSAQKNPTAFYLCASSIGNGNYGYTFGSGTRLTVV.